This TCR beta chain was obtained from a study of Tregs in tolerant kidney transplant recipients. Of note for this clone: Its antigen is as yet unknown.

The junction had 8 bases not matched to a gene; V was cut back by 6 bases and J by 2 bases. This CDR3 has 15 residues. Germline CDR1 reads SQVTM; CDR2 reads ANQGSEA. The study's findings and limits: Donor-specific Treg expansion exceeded global Treg expansion in tolerant patients, suggesting antigen drive.

Repertoires were generated with immunoSEQ multiplex PCR, while TCRdb's copy carries only in-frame clones and drops some. Of about 100,000 clones listed, approximately 94% are singletons. This rearrangement joins TRBV29-1 to TRBJ2-3, with 10 nucleotides matching TRBD2. This receptor was obtained from a human donor who received a combined kidney and bone marrow transplant. The input for sequencing was CD4+ T cells from blood, taken before the transplant. CDR3 sequence: CSVALLAGHTDTQYF. The DNA of the CDR3 is TGCAGCGTCGCCCTACTAGCGGGGCACACAGATACGCAGTATTTT.